The source of this TCR beta chain is a study of T-cell memory formation after mild COVID-19. Study-wide findings and caveats: While clones contracting from day 15 to 85 were balanced between CD4 and CD8, later expanders leaned CD4+. CM and EM subsets held most contracting CD4+ clones; EMRA held CD8+ ones. Detection of some responders pre-infection suggested pre-existing cross-reactive memory T cells participated.

TCRdb reanalysed the 5' RACE reads using MiXCR and keeps one entry per CDR3 protein. This table holds around 530,000 distinct CDR3 sequences, about 20% found once. Concerning this clonotype itself: Its specificity is unknown.

V lost 4 bases to trimming and J lost 9 bases, with 17 bases between them. The CDR3 has 15 amino acids. Germline V gene sequence: CDR1 KGHDR, CDR2 SFDVKD. The receptor was isolated from an adult woman who had mild COVID-19 (a few samples of this study predate the infection). Cell type and time point are not known. V gene TRBV24-1 combines with J gene TRBJ2-2; maybe TRBD2 (7 bases). Source material: PBMCs or a T cell subset sorted from them (not recorded which). The CDR3 DNA reads TGTGCCACCAGTGAACCACCGGGGGGCCGGAGGGAGCTGTTTTTT. It is translated as CATSEPPGGRRELFF.